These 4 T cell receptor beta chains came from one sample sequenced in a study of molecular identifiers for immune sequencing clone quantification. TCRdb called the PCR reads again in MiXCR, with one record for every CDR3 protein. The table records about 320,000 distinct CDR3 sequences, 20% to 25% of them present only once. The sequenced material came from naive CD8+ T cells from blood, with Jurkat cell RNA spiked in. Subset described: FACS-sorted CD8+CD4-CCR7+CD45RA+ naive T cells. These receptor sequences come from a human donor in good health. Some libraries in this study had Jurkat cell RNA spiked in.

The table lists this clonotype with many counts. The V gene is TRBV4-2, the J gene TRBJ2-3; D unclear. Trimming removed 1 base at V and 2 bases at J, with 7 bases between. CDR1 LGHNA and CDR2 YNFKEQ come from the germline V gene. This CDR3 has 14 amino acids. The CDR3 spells CASSQVGNTDTQYF. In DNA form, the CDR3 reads TGTGCCAGCAGCCAAGTAGGAAACACAGATACGCAGTATTTT.

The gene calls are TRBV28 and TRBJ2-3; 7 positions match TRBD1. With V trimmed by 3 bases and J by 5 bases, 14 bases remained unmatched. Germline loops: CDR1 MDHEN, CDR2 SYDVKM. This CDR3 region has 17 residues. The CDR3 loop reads CASSFYGTVTKKDTQYF. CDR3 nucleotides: TGTGCCAGCAGTTTTTACGGGACAGTTACGAAAAAAGATACGCAGTATTTT.

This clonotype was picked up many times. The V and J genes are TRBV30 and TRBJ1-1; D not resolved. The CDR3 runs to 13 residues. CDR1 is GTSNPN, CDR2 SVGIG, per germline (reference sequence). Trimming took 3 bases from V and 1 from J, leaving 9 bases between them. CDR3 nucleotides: TGTGCCTGGAGCCACCACCGGAACACTGAAGCTTTCTTT. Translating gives CAWSHHRNTEAFF.

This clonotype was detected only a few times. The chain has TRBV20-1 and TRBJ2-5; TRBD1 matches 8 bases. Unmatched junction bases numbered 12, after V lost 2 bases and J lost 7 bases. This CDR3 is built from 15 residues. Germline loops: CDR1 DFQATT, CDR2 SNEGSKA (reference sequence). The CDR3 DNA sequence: TGCAGTGCTAGAACCGGACAGGGTGGCTATGGGACCCAGTACTTC. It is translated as CSARTGQGGYGTQYF.